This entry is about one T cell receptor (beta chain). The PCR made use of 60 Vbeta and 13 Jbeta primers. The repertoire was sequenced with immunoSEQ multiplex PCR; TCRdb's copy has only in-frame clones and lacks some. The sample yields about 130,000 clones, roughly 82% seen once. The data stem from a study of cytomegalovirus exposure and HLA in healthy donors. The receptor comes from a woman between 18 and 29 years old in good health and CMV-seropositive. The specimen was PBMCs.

Here the CDR3 DNA reads TGTGCCTGCACACCAGCGGGGTACACAGATACGCAGTATTTT. It specifies CACTPAGYTDTQYF. The genes are TRBV2 and TRBJ2-3; TRBD2 aligns across 7 bases. The trim removed 11 bases at V and 2 bases at J, leaving 10 bases unmatched. CDR1 is SNHLY, CDR2 FYNNEI, per germline. The CDR3 spans 14 residues.